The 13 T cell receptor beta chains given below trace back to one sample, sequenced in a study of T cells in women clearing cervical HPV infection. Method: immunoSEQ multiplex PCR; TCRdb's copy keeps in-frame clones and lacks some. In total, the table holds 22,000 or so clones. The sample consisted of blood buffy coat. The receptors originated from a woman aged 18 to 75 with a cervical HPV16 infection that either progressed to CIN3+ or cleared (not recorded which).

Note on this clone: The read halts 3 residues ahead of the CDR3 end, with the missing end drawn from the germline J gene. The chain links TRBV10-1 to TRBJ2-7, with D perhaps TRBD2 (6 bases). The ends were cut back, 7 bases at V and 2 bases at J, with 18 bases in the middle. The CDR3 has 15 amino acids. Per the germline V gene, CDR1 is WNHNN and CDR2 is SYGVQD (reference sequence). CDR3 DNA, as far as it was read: TGCGCCAGCAATGTTAGCGGCTTTTTCCCCTACGAG. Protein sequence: CASNVSGFFPYE. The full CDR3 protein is CASNVSGFFPYEQYF.

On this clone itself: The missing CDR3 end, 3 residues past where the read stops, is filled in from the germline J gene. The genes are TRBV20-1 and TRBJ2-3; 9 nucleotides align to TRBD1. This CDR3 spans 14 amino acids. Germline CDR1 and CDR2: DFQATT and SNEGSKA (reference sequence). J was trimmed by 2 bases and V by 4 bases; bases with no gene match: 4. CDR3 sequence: CSATDRGFTDTQYF. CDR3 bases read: TGCAGTGCTACAGACAGGGGGTTCACAGATACG.

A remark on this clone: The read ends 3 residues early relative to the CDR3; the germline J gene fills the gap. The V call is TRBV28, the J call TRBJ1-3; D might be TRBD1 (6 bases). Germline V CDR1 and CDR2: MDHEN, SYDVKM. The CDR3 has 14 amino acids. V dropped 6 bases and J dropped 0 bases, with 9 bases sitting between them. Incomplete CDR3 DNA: TGTGCCAGCAGGGAACAGGGCTCTGGAAACACC. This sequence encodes CASREQGSGNT. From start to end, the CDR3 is CASREQGSGNTIYF.

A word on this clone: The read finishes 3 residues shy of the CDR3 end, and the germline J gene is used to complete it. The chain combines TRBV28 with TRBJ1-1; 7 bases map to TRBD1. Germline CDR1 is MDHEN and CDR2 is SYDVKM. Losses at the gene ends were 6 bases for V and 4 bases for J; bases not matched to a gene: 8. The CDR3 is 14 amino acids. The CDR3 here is CASRLQGRFTEAFF. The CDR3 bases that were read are TGTGCCAGCAGGTTACAGGGGAGGTTCACTGAA.

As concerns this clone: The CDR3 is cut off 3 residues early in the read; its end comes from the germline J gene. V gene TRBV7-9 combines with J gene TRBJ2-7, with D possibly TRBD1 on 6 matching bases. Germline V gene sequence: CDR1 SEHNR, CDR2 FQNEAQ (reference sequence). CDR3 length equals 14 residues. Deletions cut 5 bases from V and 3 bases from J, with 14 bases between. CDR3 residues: CASSHQDRNYEQYF. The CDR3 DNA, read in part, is TGTGCCAGCAGCCACCAGGACAGAAACTACGAG. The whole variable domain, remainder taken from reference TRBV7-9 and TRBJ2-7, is DTGVSQNPRHKITKRGQNVTFRCDPISEHNRLYWYRQTLGQGPEFLTYFQNEAQLEKSRLLSDRFSAERPKGSFSTLEIQRTEQGDSAMYLCASSHQDRNYEQYFGPGTRLTVT.

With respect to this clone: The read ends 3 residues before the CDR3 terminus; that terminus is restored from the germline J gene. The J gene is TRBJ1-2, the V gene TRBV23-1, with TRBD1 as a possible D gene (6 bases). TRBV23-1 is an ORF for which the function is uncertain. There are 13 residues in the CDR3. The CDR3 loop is CASSHRTDYDYTF. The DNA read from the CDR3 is TGCGCCAGCAGCCACCGGACAGACTACGAC.

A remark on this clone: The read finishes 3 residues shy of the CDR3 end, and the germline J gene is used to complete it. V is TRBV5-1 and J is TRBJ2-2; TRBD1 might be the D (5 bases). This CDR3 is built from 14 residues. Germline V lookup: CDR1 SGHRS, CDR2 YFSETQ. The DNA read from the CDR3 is TGCGCCAGCAGGGAATTCTCTGGGGCCAACGTG. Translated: CASREFSGANV. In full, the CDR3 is CASREFSGANVLFF.

The CDR3 DNA, read in part, is TGTGCCAGCAGTGAATCGACTAGCGGGGTGGTAGATACG. Translation gives CASSESTSGVVDT. The entire CDR3 is CASSESTSGVVDTQYF. This rearrangement joins TRBV25-1 to TRBJ2-3; the match to TRBD2 covers 11 bases. The read stops 3 residues short of the end of the CDR3; the missing end is completed from the germline J gene. CDR3 size: 16 residues. Germline V gene lookup returns CDR1 MGHDK and CDR2 SYGVNS. Unmatched junction bases numbered 5, after V lost 1 base and J lost 5 bases.

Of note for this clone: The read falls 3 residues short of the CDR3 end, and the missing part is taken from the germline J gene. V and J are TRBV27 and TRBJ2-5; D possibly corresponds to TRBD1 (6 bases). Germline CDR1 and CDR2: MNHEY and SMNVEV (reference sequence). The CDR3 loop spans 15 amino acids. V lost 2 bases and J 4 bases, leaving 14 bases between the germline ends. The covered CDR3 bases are TGTGCCAGCAGTTTACGCCCCAGGGGCCGAGAGACC. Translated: CASSLRPRGRET. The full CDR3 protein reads CASSLRPRGRETQYF.

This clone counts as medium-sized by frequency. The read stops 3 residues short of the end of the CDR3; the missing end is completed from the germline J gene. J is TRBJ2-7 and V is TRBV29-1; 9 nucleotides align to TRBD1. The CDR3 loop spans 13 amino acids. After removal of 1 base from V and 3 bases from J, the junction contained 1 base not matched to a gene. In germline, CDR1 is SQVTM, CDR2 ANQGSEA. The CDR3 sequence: CSVEGDRVYEQYF. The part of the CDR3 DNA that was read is TGCAGCGTTGAAGGGGACAGGGTCTACGAG.

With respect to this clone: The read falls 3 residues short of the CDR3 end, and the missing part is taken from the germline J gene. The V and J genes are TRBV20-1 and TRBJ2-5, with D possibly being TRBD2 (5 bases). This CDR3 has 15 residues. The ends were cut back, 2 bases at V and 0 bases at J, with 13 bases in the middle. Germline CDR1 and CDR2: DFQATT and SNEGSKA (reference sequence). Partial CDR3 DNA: TGCAGTGCTAGACAAGCACGGGGAGACCAAGAGACC. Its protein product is CSARQARGDQET. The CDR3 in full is CSARQARGDQETQYF.

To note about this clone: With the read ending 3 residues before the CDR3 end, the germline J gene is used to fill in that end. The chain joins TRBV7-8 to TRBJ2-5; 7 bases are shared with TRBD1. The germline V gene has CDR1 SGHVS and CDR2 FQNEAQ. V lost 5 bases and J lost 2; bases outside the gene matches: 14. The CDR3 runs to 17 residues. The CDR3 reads CASSPGPETGLQETQYF. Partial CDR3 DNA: TGTGCCAGCAGCCCCGGCCCGGAGACAGGGCTACAAGAGACC.

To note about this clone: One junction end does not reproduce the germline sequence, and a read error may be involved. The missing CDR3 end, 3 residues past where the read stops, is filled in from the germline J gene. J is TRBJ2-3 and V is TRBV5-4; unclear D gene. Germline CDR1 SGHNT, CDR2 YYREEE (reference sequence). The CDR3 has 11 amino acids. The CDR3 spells CASSLAETQYF. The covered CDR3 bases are TGTGCCAGCAGCTTGGCAGAGACG.